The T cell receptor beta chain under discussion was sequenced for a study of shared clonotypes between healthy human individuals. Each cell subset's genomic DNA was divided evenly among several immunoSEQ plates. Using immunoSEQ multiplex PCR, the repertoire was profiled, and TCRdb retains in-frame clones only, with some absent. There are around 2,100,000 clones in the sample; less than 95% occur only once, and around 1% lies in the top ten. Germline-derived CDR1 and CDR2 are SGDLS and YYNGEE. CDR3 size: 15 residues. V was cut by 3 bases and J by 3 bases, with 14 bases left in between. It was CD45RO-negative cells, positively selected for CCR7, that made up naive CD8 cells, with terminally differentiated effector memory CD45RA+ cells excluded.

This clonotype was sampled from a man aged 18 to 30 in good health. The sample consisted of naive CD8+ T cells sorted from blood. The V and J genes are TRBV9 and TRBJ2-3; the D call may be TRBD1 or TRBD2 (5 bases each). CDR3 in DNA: TGTGCCAGCAGCGCCCGGGGCATCCGGACAGATACGCAGTATTTT. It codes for CASSARGIRTDTQYF.